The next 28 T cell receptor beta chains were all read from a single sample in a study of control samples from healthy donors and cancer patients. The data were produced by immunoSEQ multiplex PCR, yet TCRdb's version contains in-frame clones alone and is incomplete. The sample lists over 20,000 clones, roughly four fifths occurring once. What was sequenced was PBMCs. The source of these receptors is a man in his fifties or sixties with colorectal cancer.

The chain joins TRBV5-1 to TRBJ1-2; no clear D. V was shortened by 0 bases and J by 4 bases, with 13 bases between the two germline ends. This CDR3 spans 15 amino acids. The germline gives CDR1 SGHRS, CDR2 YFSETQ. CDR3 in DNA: TGCGCCAGCAGCTTGGTACCCGGGGATTTCTATGGCTACACCTTC. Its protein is CASSLVPGDFYGYTF. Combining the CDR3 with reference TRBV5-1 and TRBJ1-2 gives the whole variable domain KAGVTQTPRYLIKTRGQQVTLSCSPISGHRSVSWYQQTPGQGLQFLFEYFSETQRNKGNFPGRFSGRQFSNSRSEMNVSTLELGDSALYLCASSLVPGDFYGYTFGSGTRLTVV.

In DNA form, the CDR3 reads TGTGCCAGCAGCCACCGGGACAGGGCTAACACCGGGGAGCTGTTTTTT. Encoded protein: CASSHRDRANTGELFF. The gene calls are TRBV13 and TRBJ2-2; 9 bases map to TRBD1. Germline V lookup: CDR1 PRHDT, CDR2 FYEKMQ (reference sequence). The junction had 6 bases not matched to a gene; V was cut back by 5 bases and J by 2 bases. This CDR3 has 16 amino acids.

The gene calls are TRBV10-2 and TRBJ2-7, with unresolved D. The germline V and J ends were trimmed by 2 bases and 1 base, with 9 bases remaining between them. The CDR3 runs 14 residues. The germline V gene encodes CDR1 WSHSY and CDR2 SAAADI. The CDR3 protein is CASSEVLRSYEQYF. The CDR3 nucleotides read TGCGCCAGCAGTGAGGTTCTGAGGTCCTACGAGCAGTACTTC.

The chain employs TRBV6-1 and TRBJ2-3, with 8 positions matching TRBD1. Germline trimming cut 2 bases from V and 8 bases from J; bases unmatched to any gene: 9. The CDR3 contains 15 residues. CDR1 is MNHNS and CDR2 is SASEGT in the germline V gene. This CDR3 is CASSEPQGAKGTQYF. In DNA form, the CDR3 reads TGTGCCAGCAGTGAACCCCAGGGGGCGAAAGGTACGCAGTATTTT.

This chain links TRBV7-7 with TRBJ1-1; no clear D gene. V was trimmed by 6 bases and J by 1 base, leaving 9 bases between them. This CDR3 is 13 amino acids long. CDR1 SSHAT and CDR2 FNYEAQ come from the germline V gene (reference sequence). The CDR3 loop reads CASSTGPNTEAFF. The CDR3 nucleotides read TGTGCCAGCAGTACCGGACCGAACACTGAAGCTTTCTTT.

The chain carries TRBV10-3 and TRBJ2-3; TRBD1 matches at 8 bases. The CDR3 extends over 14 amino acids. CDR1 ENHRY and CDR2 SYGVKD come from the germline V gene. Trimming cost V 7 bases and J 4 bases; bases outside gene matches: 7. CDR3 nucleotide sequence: TGTGCCATCATGCGGGCGACAGGGGCAGATACGCAGTATTTT. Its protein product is CAIMRATGADTQYF.

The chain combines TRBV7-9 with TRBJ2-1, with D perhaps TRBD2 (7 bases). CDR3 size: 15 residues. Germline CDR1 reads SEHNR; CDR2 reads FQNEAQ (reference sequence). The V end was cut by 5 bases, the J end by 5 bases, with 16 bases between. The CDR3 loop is CASSPWGGQDNEQFF. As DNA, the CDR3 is TGTGCCAGCAGCCCGTGGGGGGGCCAGGACAATGAGCAGTTCTTC.

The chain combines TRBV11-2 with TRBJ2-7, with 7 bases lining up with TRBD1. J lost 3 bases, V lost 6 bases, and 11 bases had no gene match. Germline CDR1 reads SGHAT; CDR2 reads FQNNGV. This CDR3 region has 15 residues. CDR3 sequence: CASRVTDRLDYEQYF. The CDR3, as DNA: TGTGCCAGCAGAGTTACGGACAGGCTTGACTACGAGCAGTACTTC.

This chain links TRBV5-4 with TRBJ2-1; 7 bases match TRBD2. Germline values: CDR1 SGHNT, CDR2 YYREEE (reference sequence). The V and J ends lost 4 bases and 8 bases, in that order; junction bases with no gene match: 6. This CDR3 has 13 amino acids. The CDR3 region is CASSLAGVDEQFF. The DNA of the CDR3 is TGTGCCAGCAGCCTGGCGGGGGTGGATGAGCAGTTCTTC. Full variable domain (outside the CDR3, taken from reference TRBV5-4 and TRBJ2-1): ETGVTQSPTHLIKTRGQQVTLRCSSQSGHNTVSWYQQALGQGPQFIFQYYREEENGRGNFPPRFSGLQFPNYSSELNVNALELDDSALYLCASSLAGVDEQFFGPGTRLTVL.

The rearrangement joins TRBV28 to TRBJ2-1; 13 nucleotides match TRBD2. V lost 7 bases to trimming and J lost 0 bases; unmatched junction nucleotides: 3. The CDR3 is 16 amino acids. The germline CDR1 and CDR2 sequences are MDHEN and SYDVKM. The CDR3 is CASTGTSGDSYNEQFF. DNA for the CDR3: TGTGCCAGCACCGGGACTAGCGGGGACTCCTACAATGAGCAGTTCTTC.

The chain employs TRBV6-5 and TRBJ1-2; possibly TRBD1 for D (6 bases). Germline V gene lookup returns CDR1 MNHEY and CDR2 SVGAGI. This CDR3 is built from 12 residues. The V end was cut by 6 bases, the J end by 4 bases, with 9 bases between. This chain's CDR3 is CASRPTGYGYTF. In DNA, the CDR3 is TGTGCCAGCAGACCGACAGGCTATGGCTACACCTTC.

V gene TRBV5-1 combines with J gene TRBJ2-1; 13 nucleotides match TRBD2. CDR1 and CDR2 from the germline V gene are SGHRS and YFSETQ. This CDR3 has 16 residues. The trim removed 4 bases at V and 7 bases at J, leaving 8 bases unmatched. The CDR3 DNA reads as TGCGCCAGCAGCCCGGGGACTAGCGGGGAATGGAATGAGCAGTTCTTC. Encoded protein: CASSPGTSGEWNEQFF.

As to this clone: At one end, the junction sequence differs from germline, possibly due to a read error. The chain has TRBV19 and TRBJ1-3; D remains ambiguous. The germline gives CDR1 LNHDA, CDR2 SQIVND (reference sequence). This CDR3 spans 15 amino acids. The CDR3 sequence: CTSSRRISLGNTIYF. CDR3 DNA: TGTACCAGTAGCAGAAGGATATCGCTTGGAAACACCATATATTTT.

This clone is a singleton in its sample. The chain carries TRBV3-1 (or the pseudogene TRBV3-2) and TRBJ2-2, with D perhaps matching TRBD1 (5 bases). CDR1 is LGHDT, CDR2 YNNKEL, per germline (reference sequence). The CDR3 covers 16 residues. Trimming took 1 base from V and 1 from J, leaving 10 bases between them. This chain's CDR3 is CASSQVKTGNTGELFF. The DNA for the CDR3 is TGTGCCAGCAGCCAAGTTAAAACAGGGAACACCGGGGAGCTGTTTTTT.

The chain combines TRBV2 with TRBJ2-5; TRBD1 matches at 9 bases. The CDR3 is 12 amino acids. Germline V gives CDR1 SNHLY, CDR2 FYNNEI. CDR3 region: CATQGAGETQYF. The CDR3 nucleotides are TGTGCTACACAGGGGGCTGGGGAGACCCAGTACTTC.

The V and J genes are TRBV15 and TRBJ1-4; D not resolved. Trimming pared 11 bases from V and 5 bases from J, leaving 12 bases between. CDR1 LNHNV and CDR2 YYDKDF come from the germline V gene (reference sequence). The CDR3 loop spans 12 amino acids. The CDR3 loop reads CASTVPNEKLFF. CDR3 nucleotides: TGTGCCTCAACGGTCCCAAATGAAAAACTGTTTTTT.

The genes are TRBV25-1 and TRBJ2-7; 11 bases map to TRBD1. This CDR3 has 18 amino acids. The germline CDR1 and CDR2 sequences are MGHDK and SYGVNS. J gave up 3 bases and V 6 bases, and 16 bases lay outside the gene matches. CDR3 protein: CASRPRSRGTGGIYEQYF. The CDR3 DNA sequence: TGTGCCAGCAGACCAAGGAGTAGGGGGACAGGGGGAATCTACGAGCAGTACTTC.

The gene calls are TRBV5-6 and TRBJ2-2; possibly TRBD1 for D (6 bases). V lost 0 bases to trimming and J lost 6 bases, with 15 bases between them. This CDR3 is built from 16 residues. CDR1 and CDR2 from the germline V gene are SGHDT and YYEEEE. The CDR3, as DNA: TGTGCCAGCAGCTTGGTGGGGGCCCTGGAGTCCGGGGAGCTGTTTTTT. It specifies CASSLVGALESGELFF.

CDR3 bases: TGCAGCGTTGTCCTAGGGCAGAAAGCTTTCTTT. As protein: CSVVLGQKAFF. The chain links TRBV29-1 to TRBJ1-1; no definite D call. There are 11 residues in the CDR3. The V gene lost 4 bases and the J gene lost 9 bases, with 12 bases spanning the gap. CDR1 and CDR2 from the germline V gene are SQVTM and ANQGSEA.

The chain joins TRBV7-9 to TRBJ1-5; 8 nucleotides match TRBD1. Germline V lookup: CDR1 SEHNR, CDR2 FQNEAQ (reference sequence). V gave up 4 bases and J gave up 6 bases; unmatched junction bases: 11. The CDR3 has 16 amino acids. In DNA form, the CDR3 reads TGTGCCAGCAGCTGGACAGGGAAGGGAATTAGTCAGCCCCAGCATTTT. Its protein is CASSWTGKGISQPQHF.

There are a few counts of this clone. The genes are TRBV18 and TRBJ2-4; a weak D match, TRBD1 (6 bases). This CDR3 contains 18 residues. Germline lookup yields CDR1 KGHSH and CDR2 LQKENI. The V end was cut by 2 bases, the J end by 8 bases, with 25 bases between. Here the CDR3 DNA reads TGTGCCAGCTCACCAAGGTCCGTGCCGACAGGAGAAGGGGACATTCAGTACTTC. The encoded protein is CASSPRSVPTGEGDIQYF.

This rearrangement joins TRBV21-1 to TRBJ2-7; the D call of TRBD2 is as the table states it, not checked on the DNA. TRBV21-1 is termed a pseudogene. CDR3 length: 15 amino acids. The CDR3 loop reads CASSKEGGARGEQYF. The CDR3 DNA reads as TGTGCCAGCAGCAAAGAGGGGGGGGCGCGGGGCGAGCAGTACTTC.

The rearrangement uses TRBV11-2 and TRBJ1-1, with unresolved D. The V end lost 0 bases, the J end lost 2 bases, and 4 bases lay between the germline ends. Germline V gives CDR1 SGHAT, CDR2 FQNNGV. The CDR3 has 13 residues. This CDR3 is CASSLDYNTEAFF. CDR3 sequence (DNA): TGTGCCAGCAGCTTAGATTATAACACTGAAGCTTTCTTT. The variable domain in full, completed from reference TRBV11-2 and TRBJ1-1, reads EAGVAQSPRYKIIEKRQSVAFWCNPISGHATLYWYQQILGQGPKLLIQFQNNGVVDDSQLPKDRFSAERLKGVDSTLKIQPAKLEDSAVYLCASSLDYNTEAFFGQGTRLTVV.

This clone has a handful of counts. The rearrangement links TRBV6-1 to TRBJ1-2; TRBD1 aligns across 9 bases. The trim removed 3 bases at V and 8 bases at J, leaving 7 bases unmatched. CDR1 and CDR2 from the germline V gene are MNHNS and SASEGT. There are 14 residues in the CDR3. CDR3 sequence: CASSDSTGGNGYTF. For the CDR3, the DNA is TGTGCCAGCAGTGATTCGACAGGGGGTAACGGCTACACCTTC.

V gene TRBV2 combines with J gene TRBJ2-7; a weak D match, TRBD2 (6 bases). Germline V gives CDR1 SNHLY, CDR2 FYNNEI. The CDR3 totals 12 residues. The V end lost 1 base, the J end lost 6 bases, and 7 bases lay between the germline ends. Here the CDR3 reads CASSEGAGEQYF. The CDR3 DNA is TGTGCCAGCAGTGAAGGAGCGGGCGAGCAGTACTTC.

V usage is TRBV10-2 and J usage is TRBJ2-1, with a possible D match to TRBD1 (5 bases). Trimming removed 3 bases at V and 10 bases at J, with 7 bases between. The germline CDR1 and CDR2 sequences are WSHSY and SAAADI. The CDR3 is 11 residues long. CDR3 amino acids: CASSERGEQFF. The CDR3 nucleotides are TGCGCCAGCAGTGAAAGGGGCGAGCAGTTCTTC.

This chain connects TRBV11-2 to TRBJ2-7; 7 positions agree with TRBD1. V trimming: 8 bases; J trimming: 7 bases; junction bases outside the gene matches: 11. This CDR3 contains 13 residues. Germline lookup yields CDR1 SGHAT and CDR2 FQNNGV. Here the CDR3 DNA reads TGTGCCAGCGCGAGGGACAGCGAGAGGGAGCAGTACGTC. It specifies CASARDSEREQYV.

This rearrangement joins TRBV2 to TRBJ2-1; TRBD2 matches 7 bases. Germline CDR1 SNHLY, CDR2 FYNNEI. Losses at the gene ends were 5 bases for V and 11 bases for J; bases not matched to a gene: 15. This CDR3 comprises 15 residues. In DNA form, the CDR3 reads TGTGCCAGCAGTCGGGCTCCGGGACTACCGACTCAGCAGTTCTTC. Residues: CASSRAPGLPTQQFF. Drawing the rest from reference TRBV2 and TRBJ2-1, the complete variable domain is EPEVTQTPSHQVTQMGQEVILRCVPISNHLYFYWYRQILGQKVEFLVSFYNNEISEKSEIFDDQFSVERPDGSNFTLKIRSTKLEDSAMYFCASSRAPGLPTQQFFGPGTRLTVL.